The entry below gives a single T cell receptor (beta chain) sequence along with its context. Antigen: not known. TCRdb called the 5' RACE reads again in MiXCR, with one record for every CDR3 protein. The sample shows some 97,000 distinct CDR3 sequences, about 6.1% of them seen only once. CDR1 is MNHNS and CDR2 is SASEGT in the germline V gene. The CDR3 is 14 residues long. The V end was cut by 9 bases, the J end by 5 bases, with 17 bases between. These data come from a study of identical twins. Points from the study as a whole: Out-of-frame TCR alpha sharing in monozygotic twins exceeded recombination model predictions. Diverse VJ usage suggested most zero-insertion clonotypes were not invariant T cells. Abundant cord blood beta clonotypes carried fewer insertions; memory repertoires showed none.

The chain uses TRBV6-1 and TRBJ2-1, with D possibly being TRBD2 (7 bases). Sample: memory T cells sorted from blood. This receptor was taken from a woman between 50 and 59 years old in good health. Here the CDR3 reads CARRGRELNNEQFF. The CDR3 nucleotides read TGTGCCAGAAGGGGGAGGGAGCTGAACAATGAGCAGTTCTTC.